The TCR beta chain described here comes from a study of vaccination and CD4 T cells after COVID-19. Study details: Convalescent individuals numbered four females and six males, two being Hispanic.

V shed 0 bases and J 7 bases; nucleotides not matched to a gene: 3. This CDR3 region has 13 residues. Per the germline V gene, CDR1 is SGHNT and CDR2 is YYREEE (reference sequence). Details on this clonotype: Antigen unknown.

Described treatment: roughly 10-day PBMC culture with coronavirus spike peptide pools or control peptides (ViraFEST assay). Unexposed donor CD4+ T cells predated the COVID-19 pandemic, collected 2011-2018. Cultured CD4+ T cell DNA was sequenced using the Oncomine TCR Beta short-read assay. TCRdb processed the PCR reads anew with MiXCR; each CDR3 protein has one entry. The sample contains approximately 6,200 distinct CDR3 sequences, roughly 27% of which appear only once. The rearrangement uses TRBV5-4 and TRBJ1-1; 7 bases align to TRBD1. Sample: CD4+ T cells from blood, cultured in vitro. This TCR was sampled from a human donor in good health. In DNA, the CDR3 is TGTGCCAGCAGCTTGGAGGGGGCTTTTGAAGCTTTCTTT. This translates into CASSLEGAFEAFF.